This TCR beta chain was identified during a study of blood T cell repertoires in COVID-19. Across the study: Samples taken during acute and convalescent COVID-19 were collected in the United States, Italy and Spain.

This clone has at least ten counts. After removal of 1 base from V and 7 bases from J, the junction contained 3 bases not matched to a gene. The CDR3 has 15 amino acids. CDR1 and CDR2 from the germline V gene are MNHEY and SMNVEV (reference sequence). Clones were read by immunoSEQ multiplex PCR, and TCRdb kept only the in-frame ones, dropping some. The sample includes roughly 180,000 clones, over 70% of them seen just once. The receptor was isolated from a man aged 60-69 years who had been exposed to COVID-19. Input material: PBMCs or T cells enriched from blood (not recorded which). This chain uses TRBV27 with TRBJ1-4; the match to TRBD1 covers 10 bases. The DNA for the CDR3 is TGTGCCAGCAGTTTATGGACAGGGGGAGGTGAAAAACTGTTTTTT. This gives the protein CASSLWTGGGEKLFF.